The 32 T cell receptor beta chains presented below share a single source sample, sequenced in a study of T cells in localized non-small cell lung cancer. The data were produced by immunoSEQ multiplex PCR, yet TCRdb's version contains in-frame clones alone and is incomplete. The table has about 800 clones, 15% to 25% seen once. The material was normal lung tissue next to the tumor, obtained before any cancer treatment. The source is a female donor of 60 years or more with stage I lung adenocarcinoma.

This clone came up a few times. V and J are TRBV1 and TRBJ1-2; the table calls TRBD1, which could not be checked here. TRBV1 is labeled a pseudogene. The CDR3 runs to 15 residues. The CDR3 DNA reads as TGCGCCAGCAGCCGGCCGGACAGGGGCGACTATGGCTACACCTTC. Encoded protein: CASSRPDRGDYGYTF.

This rearrangement joins TRBV6-8 to TRBJ1-1, with D tentatively TRBD1 (6 bases). CDR1 and CDR2 from the germline V gene are MNHGY and SAAAGT. Trimming removed 0 bases at V and 6 bases at J, with 14 bases between. The CDR3 covers 15 residues. The DNA for the CDR3 is TGTGCCAGCAGTTACTCGAACTTGGGGGCGGCTGAAGCTTTCTTT. As protein: CASSYSNLGAAEAFF.

The chain couples TRBV4-1 to TRBJ2-7; 9 bases are shared with TRBD2. The CDR3 totals 16 residues. V shed 0 bases and J 4 bases; nucleotides not matched to a gene: 7. Per germline, CDR1 MGHRA and CDR2 YSYEKL. Written as DNA, the CDR3 is TGCGCCAGCAGCCAAGACCCATATAGCGGGAGTTACGAGCAGTACGTC. Its translation: CASSQDPYSGSYEQYV.

The J gene is TRBJ1-5, the V gene TRBV28, with 7 bases lining up with TRBD1. Trimming cost V 7 bases and J 7 bases; bases outside gene matches: 10. Looked up from germline, CDR1 is MDHEN and CDR2 is SYDVKM. The CDR3 sequence is 14 residues long. CDR3 sequence: CASNPPTGNQPQHF. The CDR3 coding sequence is TGTGCCAGCAATCCCCCGACAGGGAACCAGCCCCAGCATTTT.

This chain's CDR3 is CASSPGPYTGELFF. CDR3 in DNA: TGTGCCAGCAGCCCGGGGCCCTACACCGGGGAGCTGTTTTTT. V and J are TRBV25-1 and TRBJ2-2; tentatively, D is TRBD1 or TRBD2 (5 bases each). The CDR3 runs 14 residues. Germline CDR1 reads MGHDK; CDR2 reads SYGVNS. Trimming took 6 bases from V and 3 from J, leaving 11 bases between them.

This clone is large in the sample. The chain combines TRBV19 with TRBJ1-1; perhaps TRBD1 as D (5 bases). The germline CDR1 and CDR2 sequences are LNHDA and SQIVND (reference sequence). This CDR3 spans 14 amino acids. V shed 3 bases and J shed 4 bases, with 12 bases lying between them. CDR3 nucleotide sequence: TGTGCCAGTAGTATTGTGGGGGGGAGCACTGAAGCTTTCTTT. As protein: CASSIVGGSTEAFF.

This clone was recorded a few times. DNA of the CDR3: TGTGCCAGCAGCGTAGTTTGGGGAATGAACACTGAAGCTTTCTTT. Translation: CASSVVWGMNTEAFF. The gene calls are TRBV9 and TRBJ1-1; D gene ambiguous. CDR3 length equals 15 residues. Germline CDR1 reads SGDLS; CDR2 reads YYNGEE. Trimming removed 0 bases from V and 0 bases from J, with 9 bases in between.

The rearrangement links TRBV4-1 to TRBJ2-7; no clear D. Germline V CDR1 and CDR2: MGHRA, YSYEKL. V lost 2 bases and J 10 bases, leaving 15 bases between the germline ends. The CDR3 contains 13 residues. CDR3 sequence reads: CASSQYYNSQQYF. The DNA of the CDR3 is TGCGCCAGCAGCCAATATTACAACTCCCAACAGTACTTC.

Relative to its sample, this clone is medium-sized. The V gene is TRBV6-8, the J gene TRBJ2-4; 14 nucleotides match TRBD2. Germline trimming cut 0 bases from V and 9 bases from J; bases unmatched to any gene: 4. Germline V gene data show CDR1 as MNHGY and CDR2 as SAAAGT. The CDR3 totals 16 residues. CDR3 protein: CASSYSGTSGRIIQYF. The CDR3 DNA reads as TGTGCCAGCAGTTACTCAGGGACTAGCGGGAGAATCATTCAGTACTTC.

This clone is medium-sized. The V gene is TRBV4-1, the J gene TRBJ1-2; tentatively, D is TRBD1 (6 bases). V was pared by 1 base and J by 2 bases, with 11 bases between. CDR3 size: 15 residues. Germline CDR1 MGHRA, CDR2 YSYEKL. CDR3: CASSQGQDQNYGYTF. The CDR3 nucleotides read TGCGCCAGCAGCCAAGGACAGGACCAGAACTATGGCTACACCTTC.

This clone was seen a handful of times. The V gene is TRBV9, the J gene TRBJ2-1; 8 bases fit TRBD1. CDR1 is SGDLS, CDR2 YYNGEE, per germline. V shed 4 bases and J 2 bases; nucleotides not matched to a gene: 5. This CDR3 region has 15 residues. DNA of the CDR3: TGTGCCAGCAGCCCGGACAGGGAACCCTACAATGAGCAGTTCTTC. Residues: CASSPDREPYNEQFF.

Judged by abundance, this clone is medium-sized. The rearrangement joins TRBV10-3 to TRBJ2-3; D remains ambiguous. This CDR3 region has 16 residues. Per the germline V gene, CDR1 is ENHRY and CDR2 is SYGVKD. V lost 1 base, J lost 0 bases, and 11 bases lay in between. CDR3 sequence: CAISEFTGASTDTQYF. The DNA of the CDR3 is TGTGCCATCAGTGAGTTTACGGGCGCTAGCACAGATACGCAGTATTTT.

The chain recombines TRBV11-3 with TRBJ2-1; TRBD1 aligns across 8 bases. In germline, CDR1 is SGHNT, CDR2 YENEEA. The CDR3 length is 16 residues. The V gene end was trimmed by 5 bases and the J gene end by 0 bases; junction bases not matched to a gene: 6. CDR3 region: CASSLRTGTSYNEQFF. The CDR3 DNA follows: TGTGCCAGCAGCCTCCGGACAGGGACCTCCTACAATGAGCAGTTCTTC.

This clone was detected a few times. V usage is TRBV6-8 and J usage is TRBJ2-7, with D hard to call. Germline CDR1 is MNHGY and CDR2 is SAAAGT. Trimming removed 2 bases from V and 1 base from J, with 9 bases in between. CDR3 length equals 14 residues. The CDR3 DNA reads as TGTGCCAGCAGTTACGGAGCATTTTCCTACGAGCAGTACTTC. Its translation is CASSYGAFSYEQYF.

There are a few counts of this clone. The chain combines TRBV11-3 with TRBJ2-3; D might be TRBD1 (5 bases). Trimming cost V 6 bases and J 0 bases, with 19 bases left between them. The CDR3 covers 17 residues. Germline V gives CDR1 SGHNT, CDR2 YENEEA. CDR3 nucleotides: TGTGCCAGCAGTCACAACAGGCTACCTACTAGCACAGATACGCAGTATTTT. Translation: CASSHNRLPTSTDTQYF.

This clone was observed a few times. This rearrangement joins TRBV10-1 to TRBJ2-2; no reliable D call. CDR3 length: 11 amino acids. With 7 bases removed from V and 8 bases from J, the gap between germline ends came to 8 bases. Germline V gene sequence: CDR1 WNHNN, CDR2 SYGVQD (reference sequence). DNA for the CDR3: TGCGCCAGCAAGTTAACTGGGGAGCTGTTTTTT. Residues: CASKLTGELFF.

By its share, this clone is medium-sized. The rearrangement links TRBV11-3 to TRBJ2-6; 8 positions agree with TRBD1. This CDR3 has 19 residues. CDR1 and CDR2 from the germline V gene are SGHNT and YENEEA. V trimming: 0 bases; J trimming: 0 bases; junction bases outside the gene matches: 7. CDR3 DNA: TGTGCCAGCAGCTTAGATCGGGGACAGGTCCCCTCTGGGGCCAACGTCCTGACTTTC. This encodes CASSLDRGQVPSGANVLTF.

V usage is TRBV19 and J usage is TRBJ1-2, with D hard to call. From germline, CDR1 is LNHDA and CDR2 SQIVND (reference sequence). The V and J ends lost 7 bases and 9 bases respectively, with 21 bases between them. The CDR3 is made up of 14 amino acids. CDR3 amino acids: CASKHQGQNTRYTF. The CDR3 coding sequence is TGTGCCAGTAAACACCAAGGGCAGAATACTCGCTACACCTTC.

The sample holds a few counts of this clone. The chain links TRBV6-8 to TRBJ1-5, with D perhaps TRBD1 (5 bases). CDR3 size: 14 residues. Germline V gene lookup returns CDR1 MNHGY and CDR2 SAAAGT. With 4 bases removed from V and 5 bases from J, the gap between germline ends came to 12 bases. CDR3 coding DNA: TGTGCCAGCAGTTTTGGGGGTTGGGATCAGCCCCAGCATTTT. Its protein is CASSFGGWDQPQHF.

The chain recombines TRBV6-8 with TRBJ1-1; D remains unclear. There are 14 residues in the CDR3. The V end lost 5 bases, the J end lost 0 bases, and 10 bases lay between the germline ends. CDR1 MNHGY and CDR2 SAAAGT come from the germline V gene. In DNA form, the CDR3 reads TGTGCCAGCAGTCCCGAGAGGATGAACACTGAAGCTTTCTTT. Protein product: CASSPERMNTEAFF.

This clone was seen a handful of times. The V gene is TRBV19, the J gene TRBJ2-1; 12 bases match TRBD2. The junction had 6 bases not matched to a gene; V was cut back by 9 bases and J by 3 bases. This CDR3 has 15 amino acids. The germline V gene has CDR1 LNHDA and CDR2 SQIVND (reference sequence). This CDR3 is CASTLAGGGYNEQFF. CDR3 nucleotides: TGTGCCAGCACACTAGCGGGAGGCGGCTACAATGAGCAGTTCTTC.

This clone has more than one count but fewer than ten. The chain has TRBV11-3 and TRBJ2-6, with a tentative D call TRBD2 (5 bases). Trimming took 7 bases from V and 0 from J, leaving 16 bases between them. CDR1 is SGHNT and CDR2 is YENEEA in the germline V gene. CDR3 length: 17 residues. The CDR3 coding sequence is TGTGCCAGCATCCCGGGAAGGGAACTCTCTGGGGCCAACGTCCTGACTTTC. Amino acid sequence: CASIPGRELSGANVLTF.

The V call is TRBV29-1, the J call TRBJ2-7; 8 bases fit TRBD2. The CDR3 is 15 amino acids. Germline CDR1 SQVTM, CDR2 ANQGSEA. Trimming at V came to 1 base and at J to 2 bases, leaving 7 bases not matched to a gene. CDR3 loop: CSVEGGGRTPYEQYF. Written as DNA, the CDR3 is TGCAGCGTTGAAGGAGGCGGGAGGACCCCCTACGAGCAGTACTTC.

This sequence joins TRBV6-8 and TRBJ2-1, with 10 bases lining up with TRBD2. The CDR3 has 14 residues. CDR1 MNHGY and CDR2 SAAAGT come from the germline V gene. With V trimmed by 6 bases and J by 4 bases, 3 bases remained unmatched. This chain's CDR3 is CASSGTSDYNEQFF. The CDR3 bases are TGTGCCAGCAGCGGGACTAGCGATTACAATGAGCAGTTCTTC.

This chain uses TRBV2 with TRBJ2-5; TRBD2 is a possible D gene (6 bases). Germline CDR1 and CDR2: SNHLY and FYNNEI. V lost 6 bases and J lost 7, with 15 bases in between. The CDR3 is 13 residues long. The CDR3 is CASRLSDGGTQYF. The CDR3 coding sequence is TGTGCCAGCAGGCTATCGGACGGGGGGACCCAGTACTTC. Drawing the rest from reference TRBV2 and TRBJ2-5, the complete variable domain is EPEVTQTPSHQVTQMGQEVILRCVPISNHLYFYWYRQILGQKVEFLVSFYNNEISEKSEIFDDQFSVERPDGSNFTLKIRSTKLEDSAMYFCASRLSDGGTQYFGPGTRLLVL.

Written as DNA, the CDR3 is TGTGCCAGCAGTAAGGGACGTCAATACGAGCAGTACTTC. This sequence encodes CASSKGRQYEQYF. This sequence joins TRBV6-8 and TRBJ2-7; D possibly matches TRBD1 or TRBD2 (5 bases each). The germline CDR1 and CDR2 sequences are MNHGY and SAAAGT. The CDR3 has 13 amino acids. V was trimmed by 5 bases and J by 4 bases, leaving 12 bases between them.

The chain is built from TRBV7-7 and TRBJ1-4; D is perhaps TRBD1 (5 bases). CDR3 length: 15 residues. Trimming removed 5 bases at V and 7 bases at J, with 17 bases between. Germline V lookup: CDR1 SSHAT, CDR2 FNYEAQ (reference sequence). CDR3 region: CASSGGVAVGEKLFF. The CDR3 DNA reads TGTGCCAGCAGCGGGGGAGTGGCCGTGGGTGAAAAACTGTTTTTT. The entire variable domain, with the rest obtained from reference TRBV7-7 and TRBJ1-4, is as follows: GAGVSQSPRYKVTKRGQDVTLRCDPISSHATLYWYQQALGQGPEFLTYFNYEAQPDKSGLPSDRFSAERPEGSISTLTIQRTEQRDSAMYRCASSGGVAVGEKLFFGSGTQLSVL.

The rearrangement links TRBV6-8 to TRBJ1-4; 8 nucleotides match TRBD1. The CDR3 has 13 residues. Germline CDR1 is MNHGY and CDR2 is SAAAGT. The CDR3 DNA reads TGTGCGACCACGGGGACAGGACTGGAAAAACTGTTTTTT. Translating gives CATTGTGLEKLFF.

The chain combines TRBV6-8 with TRBJ2-3, with TRBD1 identical over 10 bases. Germline CDR1 MNHGY, CDR2 SAAAGT. The CDR3 extends over 16 amino acids. The V segment lost 5 bases and the J segment 1 base; nucleotides outside the gene matches: 6. The CDR3 region is CASSADRGRGTDTQYF. The CDR3 region has the DNA TGTGCCAGCAGTGCCGACAGGGGGCGCGGCACAGATACGCAGTATTTT.

The chain recombines TRBV11-3 with TRBJ2-5; 10 bases line up with TRBD1. The CDR3 spans 16 residues. The germline V gene encodes CDR1 SGHNT and CDR2 YENEEA. V shed 5 bases and J 4 bases; nucleotides not matched to a gene: 10. The CDR3 sequence: CASSPLGQGFRETQYF. As DNA, the CDR3 is TGTGCCAGCAGCCCTTTGGGACAGGGGTTTAGAGAGACCCAGTACTTC.

The rearrangement links TRBV11-3 to TRBJ2-1, with D tentatively TRBD2 (5 bases). Deletions cut 8 bases from V and 2 bases from J, with 16 bases between. CDR3 size: 15 residues. Germline-derived CDR1 and CDR2 are SGHNT and YENEEA. The CDR3 is CASGKETTAYNEQFF. DNA for the CDR3: TGTGCCAGCGGAAAGGAGACTACCGCCTACAATGAGCAGTTCTTC. Supplemented by reference TRBV11-3 and TRBJ2-1, the full variable domain reads EAGVVQSPRYKIIEKKQPVAFWCNPISGHNTLYWYLQNLGQGPELLIRYENEEAVDDSQLPKDRFSAERLKGVDSTLKIQPAELGDSAVYLCASGKETTAYNEQFFGPGTRLTVL.

DNA of the CDR3: TGTGCCAGTAGTATAAGCGAGGCCGGGGTTAATGAGCAGTTCTTC. This encodes CASSISEAGVNEQFF. The J gene is TRBJ2-1, the V gene TRBV19; the D gene is possibly TRBD2 (5 bases). The V gene's germline CDR1 is LNHDA and CDR2 SQIVND (reference sequence). The ends were cut back, 2 bases at V and 7 bases at J, with 15 bases in the middle. The CDR3 has 15 residues.